The rows below give T cell receptor beta chains drawn from one sample of a study of cytomegalovirus exposure and HLA in healthy donors. This table comes from immunoSEQ multiplex PCR, and its TCRdb copy is limited to in-frame clones, with some not included. The repertoire holds about 190,000 clones, with 86% as singletons. The source material was PBMCs. The receptors stem from a woman between 18 and 29 years old in good health and CMV-seronegative. The CDR3 runs from the conserved cysteine through the conserved F or W. Not all rows give a size; the values are once, few, many and, for expanded clones, a class.

V gene	J gene	clone size	CDR3 protein
TRBV29-1	TRBJ2-1	-	CSGKGVAGGPLKYVEQFF
TRBV6-1	TRBJ1-5	once	CASSEDRGIRFQPQHF
TRBV6-1	TRBJ2-5	-	CASSEPPWTQETQYF
TRBV4-1	TRBJ2-3	-	CASSQLAGTITDTQYF
TRBV4-1	TRBJ2-7	-	CASSQESGGPHYEQYF
TRBV18	TRBJ1-5	-	CASSPTDSKGRNQPQHF
TRBV18	TRBJ1-5	-	CASGGQGRQPQHF
TRBV7-9	TRBJ2-3	-	CASSPGGLPSTDTQYF
TRBV13	TRBJ1-5	-	CASSLNGGPQHF
TRBV18	TRBJ1-2	-	CASRKVQQGNYGYIF
TRBV10-2	TRBJ2-1	-	CASRTGTRAGTEQFF
TRBV28	TRBJ1-2	few	CASSLQYGYTF
TRBV7-9	TRBJ2-5	-	CASSSPRTSGGASETQYF
TRBV4-2	TRBJ2-2	-	CASSLADPSPTGELFF
TRBV11-2	TRBJ2-7	-	CASSFWLAGPVVYEQYF
TRBV21-1	TRBJ2-2	few	CASSNLAGGNTGELFF
TRBV4-1	TRBJ2-1	-	CASSQVLAGAYNEQFF
TRBV29-1	TRBJ1-1	once	CSVGARGGVRSEAFF
TRBV9	TRBJ2-1	-	CASSPPAWENYNEQFF
TRBV18	TRBJ2-7	-	CASSPSRDSLSYEQYF
TRBV19	TRBJ1-2	once	CARRDGGGWFGYTF
TRBV2	TRBJ2-2	-	CASLAGGSGELFF
TRBV6-5	TRBJ2-1	-	CASSYGGRGGQFF
TRBV28	TRBJ1-1	-	CASSSPGGETEAFF
TRBV9	TRBJ2-5	once	CASSPWIAGGGEKTQYF
TRBV14	TRBJ2-1	-	CASSQDSANEQFF
TRBV11-2	TRBJ1-1	-	CASSLASGFREAFF
TRBV6-6	TRBJ2-2	-	CASRGTESTGELFF
TRBV6-1	TRBJ2-5	-	CASTGTGLVETQYF
TRBV6-1	TRBJ2-1	-	CASSEGQIEQFF
TRBV20-1	TRBJ1-1	few	CSGGQGIGFF
TRBV7-2	TRBJ2-6	-	CASSLGGTGWSGANVLTF
TRBV4-2	TRBJ2-3	-	CASSQDLAGGSPGLSTQYF
TRBV5-1	TRBJ2-7	-	CASSGTGSYEQYF
TRBV5-1	TRBJ2-3	-	CASSFTSGASTDTQYF
TRBV6-6	TRBJ2-7	-	CASSPRDRLSYEQYF
TRBV5-8	TRBJ2-7	-	CASSLGQGSYEQYF
TRBV2	TRBJ2-7	few	CASMGSYIGAGVSYEQYF
TRBV4-2	TRBJ2-3	-	CASSHGGDTDTQYF
TRBV14	TRBJ1-2	-	CASSQANRGRGGYTF
TRBV10-3	TRBJ2-7	once	CAISERQGVNEQYF
TRBV30	TRBJ1-6	-	CAWSVLGGHSGSPLHF
TRBV5-1	TRBJ2-1	-	CASSLDEGGAQNEQFF
TRBV4-2	TRBJ1-3	-	CASSQDSALRDGNTIYF
TRBV5-1	TRBJ2-7	-	CASSLDGGSYEQYF
TRBV19	TRBJ1-1	-	CASTNRGYRGNTEAFF
TRBV11-2	TRBJ1-1	-	CASSRVWNTEAFF